The 9 T cell receptor beta chains given below trace back to one sample, sequenced in a study of blood T cell repertoires in COVID-19. The repertoire was sequenced with immunoSEQ multiplex PCR; TCRdb's copy has only in-frame clones and lacks some. This sample has 200,000 to 250,000 clones; approximately 87% occur once, and the top ten carry approximately 6.2%. Sequencing was performed on peripheral blood. The source is a man in his sixties with acute or convalescent COVID-19.

This clone was recorded a few times. The chain combines TRBV5-6 with TRBJ1-2; D is perhaps TRBD1 (6 bases). V lost 3 bases and J 2 bases, leaving 11 bases between the germline ends. The CDR3 runs 14 residues. CDR1 and CDR2 from the germline V gene are SGHDT and YYEEEE. In DNA form, the CDR3 reads TGTGCCAGCAGCTACCAGGGACAAAACTATGGCTACACCTTC. This translates into CASSYQGQNYGYTF.

The chain combines TRBV5-6 with TRBJ2-7, with a possible D match to TRBD1 (6 bases). V was trimmed by 1 base and J by 3 bases, leaving 11 bases between them. The CDR3 extends over 14 amino acids. In germline, CDR1 is SGHDT, CDR2 YYEEEE. CDR3 in amino acids: CASSLWGLHYEQYF. The DNA of the CDR3 is TGTGCCAGCAGCTTGTGGGGGCTGCACTACGAGCAGTACTTC.

This chain links TRBV7-2 with TRBJ1-2, with a weak D call TRBD1 (5 bases). Trimming took off 8 bases at V and 1 base at J, with 17 bases between the two ends. Germline CDR1 is SGHTA and CDR2 is FQGNSA. This CDR3 comprises 15 residues. The CDR3 protein is CASGLETAVNYGYTF. CDR3 in DNA: TGTGCCAGCGGCCTCGAGACAGCCGTTAACTATGGCTACACCTTC.

The CDR3 DNA sequence: TGTGCCAGCAGCTTGGGGGGACTAGCGATTACCGGGGAGCTGTTTTTT. Its protein product is CASSLGGLAITGELFF. The chain couples TRBV5-4 to TRBJ2-2, with 10 positions matching TRBD2. The CDR3 runs 16 residues. The germline gives CDR1 SGHNT, CDR2 YYREEE (reference sequence). With 0 bases clipped from V and 5 bases from J, the junction kept 4 bases outside the gene matches.

The gene calls are TRBV18 and TRBJ1-3, with D perhaps TRBD1 (6 bases). CDR3 length: 16 amino acids. The germline V gene has CDR1 KGHSH and CDR2 LQKENI. The V end was cut by 3 bases, the J end by 0 bases, with 12 bases between. CDR3 in DNA: TGTGCCAGCTCACCCGGACAGACAGACTCTGGAAACACCATATATTTT. It codes for CASSPGQTDSGNTIYF.

This chain links TRBV4-3 with TRBJ2-2; weak D call: TRBD2 (6 bases). This CDR3 region has 16 residues. Looked up from germline, CDR1 is LGHNA and CDR2 is YSLEER. Between the trimmed V and J ends, which lost 4 bases and 6 bases, there was a span of 18 bases. The CDR3 DNA sequence: TGCGCCAGCAGCCCCATAGGGGCTAGCGAGGCCGGGGAGCTGTTTTTT. It is translated as CASSPIGASEAGELFF.

This clone showed up just once. The chain is built from TRBV11-3 and TRBJ1-2; D uncertain. The CDR3 runs 14 residues. V dropped 2 bases and J dropped 4 bases, with 11 bases sitting between them. The germline V gene has CDR1 SGHNT and CDR2 YENEEA. CDR3 residues: CASSLSGRFYGYTF. The DNA for the CDR3 is TGTGCCAGCAGCTTAAGTGGCAGGTTCTATGGCTACACCTTC.

This chain joins TRBV3-1 (or the pseudogene TRBV3-2) and TRBJ2-1; 13 positions agree with TRBD2. This CDR3 has 15 amino acids. Trimming took 4 bases from V and 13 from J; bases not matched to a gene: 10. Germline V gene sequence: CDR1 LGHDT, CDR2 YNNKEL (reference sequence). This chain's CDR3 is CASSPPGTSGTSQFF. CDR3 nucleotides: TGTGCCAGCAGCCCTCCCGGGACTAGCGGGACATCCCAGTTCTTC.

The rearrangement uses TRBV6-4 and TRBJ2-3, with 9 bases that match TRBD2. Looked up from germline, CDR1 is MRHNA and CDR2 is SNTAGT. J gave up 2 bases and V 4 bases, and 4 bases lay outside the gene matches. The CDR3 runs to 15 residues. The CDR3 sequence is CASSVSSGITDTQYF. Here the CDR3 DNA reads TGTGCCAGCAGTGTTTCTAGCGGGATCACAGATACGCAGTATTTT.